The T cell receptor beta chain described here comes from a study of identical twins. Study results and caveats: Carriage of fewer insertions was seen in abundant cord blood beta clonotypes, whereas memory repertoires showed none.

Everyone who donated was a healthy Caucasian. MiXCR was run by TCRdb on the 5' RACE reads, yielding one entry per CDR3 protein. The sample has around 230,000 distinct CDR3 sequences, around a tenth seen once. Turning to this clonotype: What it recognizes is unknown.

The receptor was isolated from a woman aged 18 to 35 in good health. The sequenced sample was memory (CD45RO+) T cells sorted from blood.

The CDR3 coding sequence is TGTGCCAGCGAGGGGGGAGGAAGCCACGAGCAGTACTTC. Protein sequence: CASEGGGSHEQYF. The chain couples TRBV2 to TRBJ2-7; D may match TRBD1 or TRBD2 (6 bases each). The germline V gene encodes CDR1 SNHLY and CDR2 FYNNEI. The CDR3 is 13 amino acids. V was cut by 8 bases and J by 5 bases, with 16 bases left in between.